This T cell receptor (beta chain) was recovered during a study of cytomegalovirus exposure and HLA in healthy donors. Vbeta (60) and Jbeta (13) primers were used in the PCR. Assay: immunoSEQ multiplex PCR; the TCRdb copy retains only in-frame clones and omits some. The data show about 130,000 clones, roughly 80% seen once. The germline V gene encodes CDR1 SGHRS and CDR2 YFSETQ. CDR3 length equals 15 residues. V lost 0 bases, J lost 2 bases, and 2 bases stayed unmatched. On this clone itself: Its matching antigen is unknown.

The study's findings and limits: In a later analysis, compared with equally common non-associated chains, HLA-associated beta chains were more expanded. Per a prior analysis, the majority of TCR beta V segments were productive roughly 87% or roughly 30% of the time. Analysis performed later found more than 15,000 TCR beta sequences associated with HLA alleles at 0.05 false discovery rate. Later genetic work tied a missense DCLRE1C variant to beta-chain V and J trimming.

The receptor's source is a middle-aged man in good health and CMV-seronegative. Sequencing was performed on PBMCs. The rearrangement joins TRBV5-1 to TRBJ2-5; 9 positions agree with TRBD2. The CDR3 protein is CASSLVLAGQETQYF. CDR3 bases: TGCGCCAGCAGCTTGGTCCTAGCGGGACAAGAGACCCAGTACTTC.